A single sample gave rise to the 25 T cell receptor beta chains below, sequenced in a study of response to subunit inactivated influenza vaccine listed by TCRdb under 2018. Libraries were prepared through RT-PCR. The data were produced on an Illumina HiSeq 2500. In-frame beta chains were kept once TCRdb had trimmed the public reads at Q25 with fastp and called clones with MiXCR. For every CDR3 protein sequence, its rows merge into one entry that carries the most common genes and DNA. The sample table records under 950,000 distinct CDR3 sequences; less than 25% of these occur just once. Approximately 10% of the sample is in the top ten clones. The sample was PBMCs from blood, taken around 5 days after vaccination. Receptors originate from a man over 45 who received an inactivated influenza vaccine. Donor details come from another sample of the same person, matched by shared clones.

This clonotype was picked up many times. The J gene is TRBJ2-7, the V gene TRBV5-6; D remains unclear. V lost 4 bases, J lost 1 base, and 6 bases lay in between. This CDR3 region has 12 residues. Germline values: CDR1 SGHDT, CDR2 YYEEEE. Here the CDR3 reads CASSRNSYEQYF. The CDR3 DNA reads as TGTGCCAGCAGCCGAAATTCCTACGAGCAGTACTTC.

This clonotype was detected a few times. This chain uses TRBV24-1 with TRBJ2-1, with D perhaps TRBD2 (5 bases). Looked up from germline, CDR1 is KGHDR and CDR2 is SFDVKD. V was shortened by 4 bases and J by 4 bases, with 19 bases between the two germline ends. This CDR3 region has 17 residues. The CDR3 region is CATSDRLTSGNYNEQFF. The DNA for the CDR3 is TGTGCCACCAGTGACCGACTGACTTCGGGAAATTACAATGAGCAGTTCTTC.

Written as DNA, the CDR3 is TGTGCCAGCAGCCTTGTAGCCAAGAACGGGCTGTTTTTT. Protein product: CASSLVAKNGLFF. The chain recombines TRBV14 with TRBJ2-2; D gene ambiguous. The CDR3 is 13 amino acids. Germline V lookup: CDR1 SGHDN, CDR2 FVKESK. V was pared by 4 bases and J by 13 bases, with 16 bases between.

The sample holds a few counts of this clonotype. The chain recombines TRBV3-1 with TRBJ1-2, with D uncertain. V lost 1 base and J lost 7, with 16 bases in between. Looked up from germline, CDR1 is LGHDT and CDR2 is YNNKEL (reference sequence). This CDR3 has 15 amino acids. The DNA of the CDR3 is TGTGCCAGCAGCCAAGCTCCGGGTACTGGTTTTGGCTACACCTTC. Translating gives CASSQAPGTGFGYTF.

This clonotype has a handful of counts. The chain carries TRBV3-1 and TRBJ2-2, with D maybe TRBD2 (5 bases). The CDR3 totals 15 residues. Trimming removed 2 bases at V and 7 bases at J, with 14 bases between. CDR1 is LGHDT and CDR2 is YNNKEL in the germline V gene (reference sequence). The CDR3 spells CASSQTQLGGGELFF. CDR3 sequence (DNA): TGTGCCAGCAGCCAAACTCAACTAGGCGGCGGGGAGCTGTTTTTT.

The rearrangement joins TRBV5-1 to TRBJ2-3; 11 positions agree with TRBD2. V lost 0 bases, J lost 4 bases, and 7 bases stayed unmatched. Germline-derived CDR1 and CDR2 are SGHRS and YFSETQ. CDR3 length: 17 residues. This CDR3 reads CASSLEIAGGRADTQYF. In nucleotides, the CDR3 is TGCGCCAGCAGCTTGGAAATAGCGGGGGGGCGCGCAGATACGCAGTATTTT.

This clonotype showed up many times. The gene calls are TRBV20-1 and TRBJ1-4; tentatively, D is TRBD1 (5 bases). Trimming shortened V by 4 bases and J by 1 base, and 7 bases separated the two germline ends. Looked up from germline, CDR1 is DFQATT and CDR2 is SNEGSKA (reference sequence). This CDR3 has 13 residues. The CDR3 DNA sequence: TGCAGTGCTATAGGGGAAACTAATGAAAAACTGTTTTTT. Protein: CSAIGETNEKLFF.

This clonotype came up many times. This chain connects TRBV10-3 to TRBJ1-5; no clear D gene. Trimming left V 4 bases short and J 5 bases short, with 12 bases between. CDR3 length equals 14 residues. Germline loops: CDR1 ENHRY, CDR2 SYGVKD. Written as DNA, the CDR3 is TGTGCCATCAGTGCCCCAGGTGTCGATCAGCCCCAGCATTTT. It specifies CAISAPGVDQPQHF.

CDR3 nucleotide sequence: TGTGCCAGCAGTCTACTCTCCAGATGGACCGGGACTAGCGGGAGTCGGGAGCAGTTCTTC. Amino acids: CASSLLSRWTGTSGSREQFF. V usage is TRBV27 and J usage is TRBJ2-1, with TRBD2 matching over 14 bases. Trimming took 5 bases from V and 10 from J; bases not matched to a gene: 22. Germline loops: CDR1 MNHEY, CDR2 SMNVEV (reference sequence). This CDR3 comprises 20 residues.

This chain joins TRBV20-1 and TRBJ1-4, with D possibly TRBD1 on 6 matching bases. The CDR3 is 14 residues long. Looked up from germline, CDR1 is DFQATT and CDR2 is SNEGSKA (reference sequence). V lost 6 bases and J lost 2, with 13 bases in between. CDR3: CSAERGGTNEKLFF. DNA for the CDR3: TGCAGTGCAGAGAGGGGGGGGACTAATGAAAAACTGTTTTTT.

A few counts support this clonotype. The genes are TRBV5-1 and TRBJ1-1; 7 nucleotides match TRBD1. Germline values: CDR1 SGHRS, CDR2 YFSETQ. The length of the CDR3 is 15 residues. V trimming: 4 bases; J trimming: 0 bases; junction bases outside the gene matches: 6. CDR3: CASSTGQLMNTEAFF. CDR3 coding DNA: TGCGCCAGCAGCACGGGACAGTTGATGAACACTGAAGCTTTCTTT.

The sample holds many counts of this clonotype. The chain recombines TRBV5-1 with TRBJ2-7; tentative D call: TRBD2 (5 bases). This CDR3 region has 15 residues. Per the germline V gene, CDR1 is SGHRS and CDR2 is YFSETQ. Trimming took off 5 bases at V and 2 bases at J, with 17 bases between the two ends. The CDR3, as DNA: TGCGCCAGCAGAATTATTCCGGGATCGACCTACGAGCAGTACTTC. Its translation: CASRIIPGSTYEQYF. Using reference TRBV5-1 and TRBJ2-7 for the parts outside the CDR3, the full variable domain is KAGVTQTPRYLIKTRGQQVTLSCSPISGHRSVSWYQQTPGQGLQFLFEYFSETQRNKGNFPGRFSGRQFSNSRSEMNVSTLELGDSALYLCASRIIPGSTYEQYFGPGTRLTVT.

The CDR3 DNA sequence: TGCGCCAGCAGCTTGGCGACCGGGACAGCCACGCAAGAGACCCAGTACTTC. Amino acids: CASSLATGTATQETQYF. This chain links TRBV5-1 with TRBJ2-5, with TRBD1 matching over 7 bases. Germline trimming cut 0 bases from V and 2 bases from J; bases unmatched to any gene: 10. This CDR3 is built from 17 residues. CDR1 and CDR2 from the germline V gene are SGHRS and YFSETQ.

This clonotype has more than one count but fewer than ten. The rearrangement joins TRBV20-1 to TRBJ1-1, with a tentative D call TRBD1 (6 bases). The CDR3 is 14 residues long. CDR1 DFQATT and CDR2 SNEGSKA come from the germline V gene (reference sequence). V shed 6 bases and J shed 5 bases, with 19 bases lying between them. CDR3 region: CSATKGGSRTEAFF. The CDR3 nucleotides are TGCAGTGCCACAAAGGGGGGGTCGAGGACTGAAGCTTTCTTT.

This sequence joins TRBV2 and TRBJ2-1; 10 bases fit TRBD2. The CDR3 consists of 14 residues. Looked up from germline, CDR1 is SNHLY and CDR2 is FYNNEI. J was trimmed by 3 bases and V by 8 bases; bases with no gene match: 4. CDR3 amino acids: CASGTSGNYNEQFF. CDR3 in DNA: TGTGCCAGCGGAACTAGCGGGAACTACAATGAGCAGTTCTTC.

This clonotype was seen ten or more times. The rearrangement joins TRBV6-5 to TRBJ2-1; 10 nucleotides agree with TRBD2. The CDR3 length is 15 residues. Trimming at V came to 3 bases and at J to 1 base, leaving 0 bases not matched to a gene. CDR1 is MNHEY and CDR2 is SVGAGI in the germline V gene. The CDR3 DNA sequence: TGTGCCAGCAGTTATAGCGGGGGGTCCTACAATGAGCAGTTCTTC. This encodes CASSYSGGSYNEQFF.

This clonotype was picked up a small number of times. The rearrangement uses TRBV5-4 and TRBJ2-1, with 9 bases fitting TRBD2. The CDR3 totals 15 residues. Per germline, CDR1 SGHNT and CDR2 YYREEE (reference sequence). V was pared by 2 bases and J by 9 bases, with 9 bases of the junction left unmatched. The CDR3 region is CASSFISGSQGEQFF. In DNA, the CDR3 is TGTGCCAGCAGCTTTATTAGCGGGAGTCAGGGTGAGCAGTTCTTC.

The chain recombines TRBV4-2 with TRBJ1-1; D not resolved. V was cut by 0 bases and J by 2 bases, with 13 bases left in between. CDR1 is LGHNA, CDR2 YNFKEQ, per germline. The CDR3 sequence is 16 residues long. CDR3 sequence: CASSQDAGQSNTEAFF. The CDR3, as DNA: TGTGCCAGCAGCCAAGATGCCGGGCAGAGTAACACTGAAGCTTTCTTT.

This clonotype appeared many times. The V and J genes are TRBV12-3 or TRBV12-4 and TRBJ2-7; D could derive from TRBD1 or TRBD2 (5 bases each). V was cut by 3 bases and J by 9 bases, with 15 bases left in between. This CDR3 region has 13 residues. CDR3 in DNA: TGTGCCAGCAGTTTTGGGGGTTCTGGAACGCAGTACTTC. Protein product: CASSFGGSGTQYF.

The V call is TRBV20-1, the J call TRBJ1-1, with 9 bases fitting TRBD1. The CDR3 runs 12 residues. V lost 3 bases and J lost 11; bases outside the gene matches: 7. Germline CDR1 DFQATT, CDR2 SNEGSKA (reference sequence). The CDR3 reads CSARGDRDQAFF. For the CDR3, the DNA is TGCAGTGCTAGGGGGGACAGGGACCAGGCTTTCTTT.

The genes are TRBV15 and TRBJ2-1; no reliable D call. This CDR3 is built from 16 residues. CDR1 and CDR2 from the germline V gene are LNHNV and YYDKDF (reference sequence). The V end lost 1 base, the J end lost 4 bases, and 14 bases lay between the germline ends. CDR3: CATSRGSTRPYNEQFF. The DNA of the CDR3 is TGTGCCACCAGCAGAGGTAGTACCCGCCCTTACAATGAGCAGTTCTTC.

This clonotype was counted between two and nine times. V gene TRBV29-1 combines with J gene TRBJ2-5; D is ambiguous. The germline V gene encodes CDR1 SQVTM and CDR2 ANQGSEA. The V gene lost 7 bases and the J gene lost 2 bases, with 8 bases spanning the gap. This CDR3 comprises 11 residues. The CDR3 spells CSGIRQETQYF. In DNA form, the CDR3 reads TGCAGCGGAATCAGACAAGAGACCCAGTACTTC.

The V gene is TRBV3-1, the J gene TRBJ1-1; D is undetermined. Germline values: CDR1 LGHDT, CDR2 YNNKEL (reference sequence). Trimming pared 3 bases from V and 0 bases from J, leaving 8 bases between. The CDR3 sequence is 14 residues long. The CDR3 loop reads CASSQRAMNTEAFF. The CDR3, as DNA: TGTGCCAGCAGCCAGCGGGCCATGAACACTGAAGCTTTCTTT.

The V gene is TRBV10-3, the J gene TRBJ2-3; 8 bases match TRBD1. The CDR3 is 15 residues long. Per the germline V gene, CDR1 is ENHRY and CDR2 is SYGVKD. V shed 3 bases, J shed 1 base, and the junction held 3 bases outside the gene matches. CDR3 in DNA: TGTGCCATCAGTGACCAGGGGGCGGGCACAGATACGCAGTATTTT. This encodes CAISDQGAGTDTQYF.

This sequence joins TRBV11-2 and TRBJ2-4, with D possibly TRBD1 on 5 matching bases. CDR3 length: 17 residues. Trimming shortened V by 5 bases and J by 1 base, and 18 bases separated the two germline ends. Germline loops: CDR1 SGHAT, CDR2 FQNNGV. The CDR3 region has the DNA TGTGCCAGCAGCCCGGTTGAGGTAGGGGTTGCCAAAAACATTCAGTACTTC. It encodes CASSPVEVGVAKNIQYF.